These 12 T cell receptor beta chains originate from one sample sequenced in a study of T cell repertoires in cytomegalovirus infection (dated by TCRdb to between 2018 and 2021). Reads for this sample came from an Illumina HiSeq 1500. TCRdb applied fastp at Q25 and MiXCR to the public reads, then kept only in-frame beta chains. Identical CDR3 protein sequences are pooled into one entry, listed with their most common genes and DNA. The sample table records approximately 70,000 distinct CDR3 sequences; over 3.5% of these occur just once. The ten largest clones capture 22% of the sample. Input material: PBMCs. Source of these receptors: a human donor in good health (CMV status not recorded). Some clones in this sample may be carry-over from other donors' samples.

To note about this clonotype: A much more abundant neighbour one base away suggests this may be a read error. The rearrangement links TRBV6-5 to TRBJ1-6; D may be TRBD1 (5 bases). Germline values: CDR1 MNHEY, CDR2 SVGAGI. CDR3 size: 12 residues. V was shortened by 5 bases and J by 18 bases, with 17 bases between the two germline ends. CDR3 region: CASSECRGRRHF. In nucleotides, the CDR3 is TGTGCCAGCAGTGAATGTAGGGGCCGCCGCCACTTT.

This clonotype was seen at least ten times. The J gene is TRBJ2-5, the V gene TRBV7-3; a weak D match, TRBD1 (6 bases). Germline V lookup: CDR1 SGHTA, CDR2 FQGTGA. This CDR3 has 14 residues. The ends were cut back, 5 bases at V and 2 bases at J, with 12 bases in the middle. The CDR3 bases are TGTGCCAGCAGCGTTGGGGGCAGTCAAGAGACCCAGTACTTC. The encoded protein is CASSVGGSQETQYF.

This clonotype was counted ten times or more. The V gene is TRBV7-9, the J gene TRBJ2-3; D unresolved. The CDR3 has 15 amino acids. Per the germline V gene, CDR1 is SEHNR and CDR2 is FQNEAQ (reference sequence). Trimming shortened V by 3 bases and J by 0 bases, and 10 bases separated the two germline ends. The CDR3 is CASSFGVASTDTQYF. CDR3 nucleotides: TGTGCCAGCAGCTTTGGCGTCGCTAGCACAGATACGCAGTATTTT.

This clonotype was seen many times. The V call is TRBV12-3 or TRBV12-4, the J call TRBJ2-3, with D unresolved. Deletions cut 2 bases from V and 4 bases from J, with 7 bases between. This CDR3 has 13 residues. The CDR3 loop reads CASSLFFPDTQYF. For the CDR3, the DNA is TGTGCCAGCAGTTTATTTTTCCCAGATACGCAGTATTTT.

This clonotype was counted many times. The CDR3 reads CASGPRAASYNEQFF. For the CDR3, the DNA is TGTGCCAGCGGCCCCCGGGCGGCGTCCTACAATGAGCAGTTCTTC. The V call is TRBV7-2, the J call TRBJ2-1; D uncertain. V dropped 8 bases and J dropped 1 base, with 15 bases sitting between them. This CDR3 contains 15 residues. CDR1 SGHTA and CDR2 FQGNSA come from the germline V gene.

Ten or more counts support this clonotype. As DNA, the CDR3 is TGTGCCAGCAGCTACGGGGGGCCGAACTACAATGAGCAGTTCTTC. It codes for CASSYGGPNYNEQFF. The chain employs TRBV7-6 and TRBJ2-1; a possible D gene is TRBD2 (7 bases). The germline V gene encodes CDR1 SGHVS and CDR2 FNYEAQ. The CDR3 covers 15 residues. V dropped 4 bases and J dropped 3 bases, with 13 bases sitting between them.

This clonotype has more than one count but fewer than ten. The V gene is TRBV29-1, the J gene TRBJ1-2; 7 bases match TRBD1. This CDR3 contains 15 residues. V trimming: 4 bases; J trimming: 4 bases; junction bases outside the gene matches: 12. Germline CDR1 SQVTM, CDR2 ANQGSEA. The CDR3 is CSVGPIGGGGYGYTF. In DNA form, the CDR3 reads TGCAGCGTTGGCCCTATTGGAGGGGGCGGCTATGGCTACACCTTC.

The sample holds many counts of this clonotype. The CDR3 DNA is TGTGCCAGCAGCTTAAGACAGGGTGGAGGCTATGGCTACACCTTC. This gives the protein CASSLRQGGGYGYTF. V gene TRBV7-2 combines with J gene TRBJ1-2; TRBD1 agrees at 7 bases. The CDR3 has 15 residues. The germline V gene has CDR1 SGHTA and CDR2 FQGNSA. With 2 bases clipped from V and 4 bases from J, the junction kept 7 bases outside the gene matches.

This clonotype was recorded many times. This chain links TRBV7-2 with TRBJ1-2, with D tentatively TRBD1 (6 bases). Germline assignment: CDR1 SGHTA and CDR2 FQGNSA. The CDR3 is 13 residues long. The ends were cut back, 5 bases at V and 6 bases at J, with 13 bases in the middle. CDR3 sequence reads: CASSPRDTDGYTF. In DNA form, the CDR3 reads TGTGCCAGCAGCCCGCGGGACACGGATGGCTACACCTTC.

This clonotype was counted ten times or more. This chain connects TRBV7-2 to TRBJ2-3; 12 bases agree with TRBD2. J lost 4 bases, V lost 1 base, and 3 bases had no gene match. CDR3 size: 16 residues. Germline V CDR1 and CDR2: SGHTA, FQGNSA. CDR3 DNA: TGTGCCAGCAGCTTAGTCCTAGCGGGAGGGCCAGATACGCAGTATTTT. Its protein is CASSLVLAGGPDTQYF. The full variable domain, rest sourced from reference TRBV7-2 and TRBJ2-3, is GAGVSQSPSNKVTEKGKDVELRCDPISGHTALYWYRQSLGQGLEFLIYFQGNSAPDKSGLPSDRFSAERTGGSVSTLTIQRTQQEDSAVYLCASSLVLAGGPDTQYFGPGTRLTVL.

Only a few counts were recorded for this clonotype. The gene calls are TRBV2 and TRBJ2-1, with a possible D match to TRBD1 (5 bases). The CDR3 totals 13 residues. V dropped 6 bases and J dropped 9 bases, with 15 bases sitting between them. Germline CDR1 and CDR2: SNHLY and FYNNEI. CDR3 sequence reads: CASRDQGGGEQFF. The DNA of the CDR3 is TGTGCCAGCAGGGATCAGGGTGGCGGTGAGCAGTTCTTC.

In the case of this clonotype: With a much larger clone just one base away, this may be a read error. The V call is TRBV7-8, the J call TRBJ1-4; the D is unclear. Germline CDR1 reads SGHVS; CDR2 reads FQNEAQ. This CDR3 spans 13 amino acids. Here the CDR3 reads CARSRGSDEKLFF. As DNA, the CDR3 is TGTGCCCGCAGCCGAGGGTCTGACGAAAAACTGTTTTTT.